This TCR beta chain emerged from a study of T cells in Graves' hyperthyroidism and ophthalmopathy. The study's findings and limits: Ophthalmopathy got predicted by the model a median about 6.7 months before its onset. Blood held most thyroid clonotypes expanded above 0.001 frequency.

A word on this clonotype: Its antigen is not known.

The CDR3 is 15 amino acids. J gave up 4 bases and V 5 bases, and 9 bases lay outside the gene matches. The V gene's germline CDR1 is MNHEY and CDR2 SMNVEV (reference sequence). The source material, RNA transcripts, was used to amplify TCR beta CDR3 regions. The primer set for the first-round RT-PCR of the TCR CDR3 was HTBI. Using its own MiXCR run on the multiplex PCR reads, TCRdb lists one record per CDR3 protein. The repertoire consists of about 270,000 distinct CDR3 sequences, with about 20% occurring once and the leading ten covering about 60%. What was sequenced was blood. This chain links TRBV27 with TRBJ2-3; 7 nucleotides match TRBD1. The TCR sequence derives from a man younger than 45 with Graves' ophthalmopathy. Here the CDR3 DNA reads TGTGCCAGCAGTCATGACAGGGTGAGGGCAGATACGCAGTATTTT. Its translation: CASSHDRVRADTQYF.